This T cell receptor (beta chain) originates from a study of cytomegalovirus exposure and HLA in healthy donors. Whole-study results and caveats: The majority of CMV-associated TCR beta chains were reported as apparently HLA-restricted in a later analysis. Analysis was carried out at a later point, and it linked a missense DCLRE1C variant to TCR beta V- and J-gene trimming. Beyond CMV serostatus, there was no information to go on about immune exposure. Later, an analysis showed that TCR beta chains associated with HLA were more clonally expanded than others that were equally common.

In regard to this clone: Its matching antigen is unknown.

CDR1 SGHRS and CDR2 YFSETQ come from the germline V gene. This CDR3 comprises 17 residues. The V gene lost 5 bases and the J gene lost 9 bases, with 28 bases spanning the gap. Primers: 60 Vbeta forward and 13 Jbeta reverse. Profiling relied on immunoSEQ multiplex PCR, and the TCRdb table lists in-frame clones only, not all of them. The repertoire consists of about 130,000 clones, with roughly 88% occurring once and the leading ten covering more than 1.5%. V and J are TRBV5-1 and TRBJ2-3; perhaps TRBD2 as D (6 bases). The sequenced material came from PBMCs. This receptor was taken from a boy younger than 18 in good health and CMV-seronegative. The CDR3 here is CASSLDRRLGGARTQYF. CDR3 sequence (DNA): TGCGCCAGCAGTCTTGACCGCAGACTAGGTGGGGCTAGGACGCAGTATTTT.